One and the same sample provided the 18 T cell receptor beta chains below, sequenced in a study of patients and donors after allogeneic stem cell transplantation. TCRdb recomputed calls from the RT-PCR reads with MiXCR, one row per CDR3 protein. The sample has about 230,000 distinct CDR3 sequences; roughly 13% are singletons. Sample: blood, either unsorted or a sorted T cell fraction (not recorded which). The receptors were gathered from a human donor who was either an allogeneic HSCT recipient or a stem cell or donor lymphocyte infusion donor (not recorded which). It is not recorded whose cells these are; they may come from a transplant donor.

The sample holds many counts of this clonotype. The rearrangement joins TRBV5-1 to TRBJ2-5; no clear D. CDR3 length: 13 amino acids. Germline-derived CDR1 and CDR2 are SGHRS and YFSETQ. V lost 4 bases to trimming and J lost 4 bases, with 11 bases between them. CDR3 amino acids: CASSGQRRETQYF. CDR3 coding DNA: TGCGCCAGCAGCGGCCAGCGTCGAGAGACCCAGTACTTC.

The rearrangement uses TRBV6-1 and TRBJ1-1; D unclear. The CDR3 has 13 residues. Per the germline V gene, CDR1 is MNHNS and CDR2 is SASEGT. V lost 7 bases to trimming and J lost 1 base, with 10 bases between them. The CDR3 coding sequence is TGTGCCAGCATAAGAGACAAGAACACTGAAGCTTTCTTT. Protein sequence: CASIRDKNTEAFF.

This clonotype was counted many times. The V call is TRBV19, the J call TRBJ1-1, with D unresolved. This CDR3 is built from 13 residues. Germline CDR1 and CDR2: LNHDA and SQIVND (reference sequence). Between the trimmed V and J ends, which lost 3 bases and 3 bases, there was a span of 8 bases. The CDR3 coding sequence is TGTGCCAGTAGTATTAGATTGGACACTGAAGCTTTCTTT. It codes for CASSIRLDTEAFF.

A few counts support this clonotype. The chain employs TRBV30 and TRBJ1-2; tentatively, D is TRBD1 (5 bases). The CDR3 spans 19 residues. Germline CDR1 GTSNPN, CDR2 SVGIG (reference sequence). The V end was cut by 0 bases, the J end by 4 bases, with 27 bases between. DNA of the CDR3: TGTGCCTGGAGTGTACCTACTTTCCGCTCGGGACCCGAGGGCTATGGCTACACCTTC. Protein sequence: CAWSVPTFRSGPEGYGYTF. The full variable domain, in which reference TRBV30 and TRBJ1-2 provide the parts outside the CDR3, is SQTIHQWPATLVQPVGSPLSLECTVEGTSNPNLYWYRQAAGRGLQLLFYSVGIGQISSEVPQNLSASRPQDRQFILSSKKLLLSDSGFYLCAWSVPTFRSGPEGYGYTFGSGTRLTVV.

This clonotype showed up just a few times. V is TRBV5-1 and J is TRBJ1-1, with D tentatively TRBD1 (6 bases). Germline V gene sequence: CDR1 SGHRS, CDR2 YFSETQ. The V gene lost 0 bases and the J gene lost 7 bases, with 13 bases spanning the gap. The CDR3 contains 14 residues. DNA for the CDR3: TGCGCCAGCAGCTTGGACGGGACAAATCGTGAAGCTTTCTTT. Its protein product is CASSLDGTNREAFF.

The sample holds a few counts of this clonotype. The CDR3 nucleotides read TGTGCCAGCTCACCACGGTCATCTAGCGGGGGGCCAAACACCGGGGAGCTGTTTTTT. This encodes CASSPRSSSGGPNTGELFF. This chain uses TRBV18 with TRBJ2-2; 11 nucleotides match TRBD2. Trimming cost V 1 base and J 2 bases; bases outside gene matches: 9. This CDR3 is built from 19 residues. Looked up from germline, CDR1 is KGHSH and CDR2 is LQKENI.

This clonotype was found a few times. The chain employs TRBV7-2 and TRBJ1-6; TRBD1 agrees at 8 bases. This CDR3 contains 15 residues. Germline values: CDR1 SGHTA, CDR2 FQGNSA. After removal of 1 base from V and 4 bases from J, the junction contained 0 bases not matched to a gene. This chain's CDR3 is CASSLGTGYNSPLHF. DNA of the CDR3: TGTGCCAGCAGCTTAGGGACAGGGTATAATTCACCCCTCCACTTT.

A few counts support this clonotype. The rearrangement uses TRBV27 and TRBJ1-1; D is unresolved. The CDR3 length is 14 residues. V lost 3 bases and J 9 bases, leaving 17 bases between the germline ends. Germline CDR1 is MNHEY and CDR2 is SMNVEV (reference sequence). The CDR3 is CASSLVGPVGQAFF. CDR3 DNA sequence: TGTGCCAGCAGTTTGGTCGGGCCAGTTGGACAAGCTTTCTTT.

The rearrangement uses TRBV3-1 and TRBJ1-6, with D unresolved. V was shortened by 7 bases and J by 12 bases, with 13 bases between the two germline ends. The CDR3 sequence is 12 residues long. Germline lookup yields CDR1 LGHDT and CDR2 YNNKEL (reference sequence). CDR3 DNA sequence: TGTGCCAGCACAATCCAAGGAGGACCCCTCCACTTT. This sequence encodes CASTIQGGPLHF.

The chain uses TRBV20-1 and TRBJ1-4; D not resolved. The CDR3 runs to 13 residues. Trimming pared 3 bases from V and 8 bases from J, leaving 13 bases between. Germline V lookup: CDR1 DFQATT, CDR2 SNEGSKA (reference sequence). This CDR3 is CSASKDAGEKLFF. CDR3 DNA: TGCAGTGCTAGTAAGGACGCAGGAGAAAAACTGTTTTTT.

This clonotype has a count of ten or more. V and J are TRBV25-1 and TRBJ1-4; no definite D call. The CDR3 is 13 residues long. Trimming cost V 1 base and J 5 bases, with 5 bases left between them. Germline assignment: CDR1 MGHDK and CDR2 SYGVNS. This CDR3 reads CASSESTNEKLFF. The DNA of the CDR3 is TGTGCCAGCAGTGAATCCACCAATGAAAAACTGTTTTTT.

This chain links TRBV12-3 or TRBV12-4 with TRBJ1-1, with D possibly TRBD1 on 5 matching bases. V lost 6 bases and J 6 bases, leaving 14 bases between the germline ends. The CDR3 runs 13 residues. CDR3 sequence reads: CASRPGQMSEAFF. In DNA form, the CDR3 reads TGTGCCAGCAGACCCGGACAAATGTCTGAAGCTTTCTTT.

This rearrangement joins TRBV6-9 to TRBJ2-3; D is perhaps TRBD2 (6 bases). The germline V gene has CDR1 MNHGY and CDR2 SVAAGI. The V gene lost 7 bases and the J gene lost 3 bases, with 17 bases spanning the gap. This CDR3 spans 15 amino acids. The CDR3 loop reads CASIRRGFGTDTQYF. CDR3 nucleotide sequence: TGTGCCAGCATCCGTCGGGGGTTTGGGACAGATACGCAGTATTTT.

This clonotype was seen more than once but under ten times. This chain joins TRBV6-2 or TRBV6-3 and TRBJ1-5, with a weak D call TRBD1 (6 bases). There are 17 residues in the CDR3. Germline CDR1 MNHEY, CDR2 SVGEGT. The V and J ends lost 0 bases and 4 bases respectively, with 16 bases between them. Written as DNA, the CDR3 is TGTGCCAGCAGTTACTCGAGGGGGGTGCCCCCGAATCAGCCCCAGCATTTT. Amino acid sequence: CASSYSRGVPPNQPQHF.

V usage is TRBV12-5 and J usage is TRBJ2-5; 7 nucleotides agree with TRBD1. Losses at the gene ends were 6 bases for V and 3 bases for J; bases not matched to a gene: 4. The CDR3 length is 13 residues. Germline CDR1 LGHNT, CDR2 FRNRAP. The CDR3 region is CASGLDREETQYF. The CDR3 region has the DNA TGTGCTAGTGGCCTCGACAGGGAAGAGACCCAGTACTTC.

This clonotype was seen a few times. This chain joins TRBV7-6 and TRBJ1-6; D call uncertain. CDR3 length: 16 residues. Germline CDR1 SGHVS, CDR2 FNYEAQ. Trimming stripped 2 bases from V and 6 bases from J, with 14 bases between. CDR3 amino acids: CASSLLDRQFNSPLHF. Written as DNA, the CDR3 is TGTGCCAGCAGCTTATTAGACCGGCAGTTTAATTCACCCCTCCACTTT.

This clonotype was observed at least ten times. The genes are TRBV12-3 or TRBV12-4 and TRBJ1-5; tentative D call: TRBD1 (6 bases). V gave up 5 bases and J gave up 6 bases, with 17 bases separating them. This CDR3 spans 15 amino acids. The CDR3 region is CASSRGQGQGQPQHF. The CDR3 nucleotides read TGTGCCAGCAGTCGAGGGCAGGGGCAAGGTCAGCCCCAGCATTTT.

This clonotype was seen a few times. The CDR3, as DNA: TGTGCCAGCAGCATCAGGACAGACTACGAGCAGTACTTC. This codes for CASSIRTDYEQYF. The J gene is TRBJ2-7, the V gene TRBV7-8, with D possibly TRBD1 on 6 matching bases. CDR1 and CDR2 (germline): SGHVS, FQNEAQ. The CDR3 has 13 residues. Trimming stripped 5 bases from V and 3 bases from J, with 11 bases between.